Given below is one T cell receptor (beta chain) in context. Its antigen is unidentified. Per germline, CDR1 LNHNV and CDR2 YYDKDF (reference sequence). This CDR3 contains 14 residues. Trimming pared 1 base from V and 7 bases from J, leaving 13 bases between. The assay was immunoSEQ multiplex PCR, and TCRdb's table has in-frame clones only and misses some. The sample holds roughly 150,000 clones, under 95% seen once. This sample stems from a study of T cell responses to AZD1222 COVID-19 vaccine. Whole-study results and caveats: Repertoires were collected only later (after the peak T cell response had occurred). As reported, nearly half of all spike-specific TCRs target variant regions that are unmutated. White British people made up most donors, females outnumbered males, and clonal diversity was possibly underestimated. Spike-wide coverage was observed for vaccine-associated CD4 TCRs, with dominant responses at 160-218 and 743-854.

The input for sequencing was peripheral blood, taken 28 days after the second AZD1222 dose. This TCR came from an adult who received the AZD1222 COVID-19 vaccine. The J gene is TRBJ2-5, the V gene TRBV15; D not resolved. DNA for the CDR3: TGTGCCACCAGCAGAGGAACGGGTTTAAGGACCCAGTACTTC. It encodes CATSRGTGLRTQYF.